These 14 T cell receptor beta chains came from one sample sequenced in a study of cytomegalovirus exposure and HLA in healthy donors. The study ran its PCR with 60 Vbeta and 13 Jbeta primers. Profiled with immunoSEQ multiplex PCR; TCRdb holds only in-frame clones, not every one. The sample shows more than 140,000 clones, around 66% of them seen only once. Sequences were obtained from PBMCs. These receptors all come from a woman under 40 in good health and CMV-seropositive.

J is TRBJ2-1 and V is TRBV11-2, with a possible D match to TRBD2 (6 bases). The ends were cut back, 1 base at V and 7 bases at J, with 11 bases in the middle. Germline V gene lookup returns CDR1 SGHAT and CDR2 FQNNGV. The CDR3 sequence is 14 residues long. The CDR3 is CASSLGGGLNEQFF. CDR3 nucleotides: TGTGCCAGCAGCTTAGGTGGAGGACTAAATGAGCAGTTCTTC.

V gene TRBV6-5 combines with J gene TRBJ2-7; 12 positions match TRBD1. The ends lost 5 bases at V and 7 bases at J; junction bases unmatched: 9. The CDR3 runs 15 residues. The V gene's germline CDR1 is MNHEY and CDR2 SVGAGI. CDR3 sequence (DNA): TGTGCCAGCAGTGGGACAGGGGGCGTCTTCTGGGAGCAGTACTTC. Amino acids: CASSGTGGVFWEQYF.

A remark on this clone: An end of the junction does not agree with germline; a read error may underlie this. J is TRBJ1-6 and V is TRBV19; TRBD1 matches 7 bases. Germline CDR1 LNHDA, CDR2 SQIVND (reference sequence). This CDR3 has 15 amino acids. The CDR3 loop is CASSIGRQGSPPLHF. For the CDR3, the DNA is TGTGCCAGTAGCATAGGGAGACAGGGAAGCCCACCCCTCCACTTT.

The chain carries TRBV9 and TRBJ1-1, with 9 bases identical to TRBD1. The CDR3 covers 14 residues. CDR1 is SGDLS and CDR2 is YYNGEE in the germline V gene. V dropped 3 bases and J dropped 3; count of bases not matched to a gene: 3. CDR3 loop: CASSETGGDTEAFF. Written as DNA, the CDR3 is TGTGCCAGCAGCGAGACAGGGGGGGACACTGAAGCTTTCTTT.

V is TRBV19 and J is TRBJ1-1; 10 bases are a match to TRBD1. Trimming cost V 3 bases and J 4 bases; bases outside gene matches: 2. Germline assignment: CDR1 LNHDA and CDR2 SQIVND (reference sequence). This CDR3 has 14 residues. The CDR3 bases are TGTGCCAGTAGTATGCGGGACAGGGGCACTGAAGCTTTCTTT. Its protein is CASSMRDRGTEAFF.

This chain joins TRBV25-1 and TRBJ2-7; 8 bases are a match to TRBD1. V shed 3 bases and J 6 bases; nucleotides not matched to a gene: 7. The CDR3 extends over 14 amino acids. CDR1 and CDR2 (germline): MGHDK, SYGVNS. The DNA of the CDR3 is TGTGCCAGCAGTGATAACAGGGGGGAGAGCGAGCAGTACTTC. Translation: CASSDNRGESEQYF.

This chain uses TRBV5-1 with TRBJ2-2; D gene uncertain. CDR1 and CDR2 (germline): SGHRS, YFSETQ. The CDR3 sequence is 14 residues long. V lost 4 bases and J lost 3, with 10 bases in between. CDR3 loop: CASSDSSYTGELFF. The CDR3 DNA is TGCGCCAGCAGCGACTCAAGTTACACCGGGGAGCTGTTTTTT.

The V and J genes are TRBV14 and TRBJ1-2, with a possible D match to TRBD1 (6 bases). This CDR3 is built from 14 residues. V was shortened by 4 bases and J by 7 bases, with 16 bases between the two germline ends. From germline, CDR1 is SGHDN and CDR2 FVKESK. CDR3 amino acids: CASSPWEGEGGYTF. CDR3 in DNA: TGTGCCAGCAGCCCATGGGAGGGGGAAGGTGGCTACACCTTC.

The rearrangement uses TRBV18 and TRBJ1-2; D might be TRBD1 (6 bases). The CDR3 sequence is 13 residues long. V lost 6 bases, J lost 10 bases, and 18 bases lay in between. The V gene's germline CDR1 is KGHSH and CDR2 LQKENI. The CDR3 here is CASSPTDTGIYTF. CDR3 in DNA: TGTGCCAGCTCCCCAACCGACACAGGGATCTACACCTTC.

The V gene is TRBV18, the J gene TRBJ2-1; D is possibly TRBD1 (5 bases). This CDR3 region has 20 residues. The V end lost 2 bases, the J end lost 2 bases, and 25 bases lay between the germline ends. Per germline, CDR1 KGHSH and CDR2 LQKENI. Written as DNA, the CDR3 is TGTGCCAGCTCACCAAGAAACCCCAATCGAAAACAAGGGGCCTACAATGAGCAGTTCTTC. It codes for CASSPRNPNRKQGAYNEQFF.

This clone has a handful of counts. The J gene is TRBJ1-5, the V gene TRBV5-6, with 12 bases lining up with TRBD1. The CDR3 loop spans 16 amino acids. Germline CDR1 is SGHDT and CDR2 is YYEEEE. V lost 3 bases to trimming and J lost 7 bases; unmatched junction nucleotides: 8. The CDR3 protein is CASSYRGTGGHQPQHF. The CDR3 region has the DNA TGTGCCAGCAGCTACCGGGGGACAGGGGGCCACCAGCCCCAGCATTTT. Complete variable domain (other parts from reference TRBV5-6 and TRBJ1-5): DAGVTQSPTHLIKTRGQQVTLRCSPKSGHDTVSWYQQALGQGPQFIFQYYEEEERQRGNFPDRFSGHQFPNYSSELNVNALLLGDSALYLCASSYRGTGGHQPQHFGDGTRLSIL.

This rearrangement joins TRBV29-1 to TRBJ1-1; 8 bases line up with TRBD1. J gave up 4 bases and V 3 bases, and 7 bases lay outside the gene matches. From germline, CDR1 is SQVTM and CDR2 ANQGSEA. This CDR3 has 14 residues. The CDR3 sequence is CSVEGGQGVTEAFF. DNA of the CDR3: TGCAGCGTTGAGGGTGGACAGGGCGTCACTGAAGCTTTCTTT.

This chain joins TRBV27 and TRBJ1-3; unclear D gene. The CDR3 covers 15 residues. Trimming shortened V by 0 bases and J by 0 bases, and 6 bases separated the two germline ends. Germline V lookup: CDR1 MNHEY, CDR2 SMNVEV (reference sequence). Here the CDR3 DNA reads TGTGCCAGCAGTTTATCGGGCAACTCTGGAAACACCATATATTTT. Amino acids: CASSLSGNSGNTIYF.

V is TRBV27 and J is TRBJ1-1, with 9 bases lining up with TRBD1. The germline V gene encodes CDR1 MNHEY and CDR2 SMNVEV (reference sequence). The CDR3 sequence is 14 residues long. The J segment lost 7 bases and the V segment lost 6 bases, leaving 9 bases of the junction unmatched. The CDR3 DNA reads TGTGCCAGCAGCCGGACAGGGGCCCGATATGAAGCTTTCTTT. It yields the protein CASSRTGARYEAFF.